This T cell receptor (beta chain) was sequenced for a study of T cells after yellow fever vaccination. Overall study results and limits: Most clones from primary vaccination resurfaced after the booster (96% CD4, 88% CD8). A weaker secondary response peaked on day 5, the primary on day 15.

It was through 5'RACE template switching that TCR cDNA was made, with a universal primer site and UMIs added. TCRdb reanalysed the 5' RACE reads using MiXCR and keeps one entry per CDR3 protein. In the table there are hundreds of thousands of distinct CDR3 sequences, approximately 15% of which are singletons. Looked up from germline, CDR1 is SEHNR and CDR2 is FQNEAQ (reference sequence). Trimming pared 7 bases from V and 1 base from J, leaving 20 bases between. The CDR3 has 16 amino acids. For this clonotype: Its antigen is currently unknown.

The sample in question was PBMCs, obtained on the day of the yellow fever booster vaccination. This clonotype was sampled from a man aged 25-45 years who received the YFV17D yellow fever vaccine. The chain carries TRBV7-9 and TRBJ2-7; the D is unclear. The chain's CDR3 is CASTQIGGMGSYEQYF. As DNA, the CDR3 is TGTGCCAGCACCCAAATAGGCGGTATGGGTTCCTACGAGCAGTACTTC.